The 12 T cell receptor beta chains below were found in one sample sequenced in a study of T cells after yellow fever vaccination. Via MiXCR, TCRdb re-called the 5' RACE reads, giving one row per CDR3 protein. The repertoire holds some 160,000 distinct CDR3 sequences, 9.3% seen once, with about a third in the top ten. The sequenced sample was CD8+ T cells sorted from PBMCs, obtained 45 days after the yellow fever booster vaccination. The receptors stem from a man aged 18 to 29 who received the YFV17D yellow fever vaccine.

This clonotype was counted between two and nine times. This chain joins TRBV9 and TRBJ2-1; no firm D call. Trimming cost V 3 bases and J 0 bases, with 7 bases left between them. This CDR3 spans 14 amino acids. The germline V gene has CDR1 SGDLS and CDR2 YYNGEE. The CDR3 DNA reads TGTGCCAGCAGCGATGGGTACTCCTACAATGAGCAGTTCTTC. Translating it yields CASSDGYSYNEQFF.

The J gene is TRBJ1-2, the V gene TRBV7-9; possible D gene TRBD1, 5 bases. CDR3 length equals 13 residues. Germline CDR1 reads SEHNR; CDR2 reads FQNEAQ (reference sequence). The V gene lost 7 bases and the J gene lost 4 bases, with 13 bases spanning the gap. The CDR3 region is CASTRGASYGYTF. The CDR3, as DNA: TGTGCCAGCACACGAGGGGCCTCCTATGGCTACACCTTC.

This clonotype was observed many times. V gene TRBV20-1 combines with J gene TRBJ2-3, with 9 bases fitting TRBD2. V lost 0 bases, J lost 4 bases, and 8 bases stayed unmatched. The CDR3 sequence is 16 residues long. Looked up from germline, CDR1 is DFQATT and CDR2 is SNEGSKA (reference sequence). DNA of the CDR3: TGCAGTGCTAGAGATATAGCTAGCGGGGATGCAGATACGCAGTATTTT. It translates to CSARDIASGDADTQYF.

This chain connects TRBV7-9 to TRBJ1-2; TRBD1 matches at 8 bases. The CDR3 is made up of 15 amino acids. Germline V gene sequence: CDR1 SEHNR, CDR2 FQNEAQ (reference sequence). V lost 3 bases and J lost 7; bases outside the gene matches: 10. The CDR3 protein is CASSFAGGGLVGYTF. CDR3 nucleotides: TGTGCCAGCAGCTTCGCAGGGGGCGGATTAGTTGGCTACACCTTC. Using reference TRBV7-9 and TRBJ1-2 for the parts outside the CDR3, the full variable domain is DTGVSQNPRHKITKRGQNVTFRCDPISEHNRLYWYRQTLGQGPEFLTYFQNEAQLEKSRLLSDRFSAERPKGSFSTLEIQRTEQGDSAMYLCASSFAGGGLVGYTFGSGTRLTVV.

Written as DNA, the CDR3 is TGTGCCAGCAGCCAAGCCGGGGGAGGAGATACGCAGTATTTT. Amino acids: CASSQAGGGDTQYF. This chain joins TRBV4-2 and TRBJ2-3; weak D call: TRBD2 (6 bases). The CDR3 has 14 residues. V lost 1 base to trimming and J lost 5 bases, with 10 bases between them. In germline, CDR1 is LGHNA, CDR2 YNFKEQ.

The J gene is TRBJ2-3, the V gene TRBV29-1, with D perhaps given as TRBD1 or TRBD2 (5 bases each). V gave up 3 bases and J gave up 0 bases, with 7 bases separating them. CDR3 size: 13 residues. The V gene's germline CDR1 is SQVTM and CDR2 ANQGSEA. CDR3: CSVDGGSTDTQYF. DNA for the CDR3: TGCAGCGTTGATGGGGGTAGCACAGATACGCAGTATTTT.

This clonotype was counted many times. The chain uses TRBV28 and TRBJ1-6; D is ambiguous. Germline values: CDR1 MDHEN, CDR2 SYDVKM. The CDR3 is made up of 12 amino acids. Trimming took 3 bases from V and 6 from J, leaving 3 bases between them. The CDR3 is CASSFGNSPLHF. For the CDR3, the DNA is TGTGCCAGCAGTTTCGGTAATTCACCCCTCCACTTT.

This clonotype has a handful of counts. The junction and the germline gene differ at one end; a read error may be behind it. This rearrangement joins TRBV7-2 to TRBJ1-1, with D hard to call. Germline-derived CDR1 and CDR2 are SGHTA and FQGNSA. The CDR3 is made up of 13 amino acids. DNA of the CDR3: TGTGCCAGCAGTTTAGGGCTCCCCGCTGAAGCTTTCTTT. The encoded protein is CASSLGLPAEAFF.

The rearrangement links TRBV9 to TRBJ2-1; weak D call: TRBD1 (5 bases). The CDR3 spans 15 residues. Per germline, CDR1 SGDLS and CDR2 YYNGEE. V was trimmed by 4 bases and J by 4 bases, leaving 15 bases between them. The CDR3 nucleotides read TGTGCCAGCAGCTCCCCGGCGACAGATTACAATGAGCAGTTCTTC. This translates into CASSSPATDYNEQFF.

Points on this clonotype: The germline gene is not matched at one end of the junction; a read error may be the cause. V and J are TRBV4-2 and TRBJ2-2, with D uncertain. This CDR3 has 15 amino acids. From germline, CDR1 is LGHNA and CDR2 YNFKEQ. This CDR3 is CVSSQEEWVSGELFF. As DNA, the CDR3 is TGTGTCAGCAGCCAAGAGGAATGGGTATCCGGGGAGCTGTTTTTT.

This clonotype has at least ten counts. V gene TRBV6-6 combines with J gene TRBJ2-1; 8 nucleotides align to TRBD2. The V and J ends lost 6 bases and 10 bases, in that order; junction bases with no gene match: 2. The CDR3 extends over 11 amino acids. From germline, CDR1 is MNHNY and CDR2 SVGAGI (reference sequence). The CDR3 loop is CASSIAGEQFF. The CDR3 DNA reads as TGTGCCAGCAGCATAGCGGGGGAGCAGTTCTTC.

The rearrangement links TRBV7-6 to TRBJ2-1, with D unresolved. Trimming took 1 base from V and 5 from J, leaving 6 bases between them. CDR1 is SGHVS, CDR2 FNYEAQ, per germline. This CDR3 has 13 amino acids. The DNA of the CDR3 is TGTGCCAGCAGCTTAGATGGCAACAATGAGCAGTTCTTC. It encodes CASSLDGNNEQFF.